The source of this TCR beta chain is a study of T cell responses to AZD1222 COVID-19 vaccine. The table came from immunoSEQ multiplex PCR; TCRdb's copy has only in-frame clones and leaves some out. This sample has tens of thousands of clones, with approximately 86% found just once. Study conclusions and caveats: Recipients of AZD1222 seropositive at baseline numbered only 5 or 6. Reportedly, close to half of spike-specific TCRs are directed against unmutated variant regions. Scientists sampled the repertoires only once the peak T cell response had passed. Donors, mostly white British, included more females; clonal diversity was possibly underestimated.

V shed 2 bases and J 1 base; nucleotides not matched to a gene: 17. Per germline, CDR1 MRHNA and CDR2 SNTAGT. The CDR3 has 20 amino acids. With regard to this clone: The antigen remains undetermined.

V gene TRBV6-4 combines with J gene TRBJ2-3; 8 bases line up with TRBD1. Sequencing used peripheral blood, obtained on day 0 of AZD1222 vaccination. This receptor was obtained from an adult in good health. CDR3: CASSDPLTLWTGQGTDTQYF. The CDR3 region has the DNA TGTGCCAGCAGTGACCCCCTGACCCTGTGGACAGGGCAAGGCACAGATACGCAGTATTTT.